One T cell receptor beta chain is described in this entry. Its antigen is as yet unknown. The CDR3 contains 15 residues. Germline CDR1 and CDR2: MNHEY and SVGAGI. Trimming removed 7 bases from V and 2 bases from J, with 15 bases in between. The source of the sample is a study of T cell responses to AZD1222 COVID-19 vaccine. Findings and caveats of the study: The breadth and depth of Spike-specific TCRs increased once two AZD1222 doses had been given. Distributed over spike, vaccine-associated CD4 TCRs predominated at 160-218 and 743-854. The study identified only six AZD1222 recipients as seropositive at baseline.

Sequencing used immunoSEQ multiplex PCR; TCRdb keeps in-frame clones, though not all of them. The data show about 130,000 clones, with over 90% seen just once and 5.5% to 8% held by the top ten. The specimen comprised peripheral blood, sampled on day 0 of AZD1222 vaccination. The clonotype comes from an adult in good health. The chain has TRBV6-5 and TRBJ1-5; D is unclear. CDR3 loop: CASNLPPWGNQPQHF. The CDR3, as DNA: TGTGCCAGCAACCTTCCTCCATGGGGCAATCAGCCCCAGCATTTT.